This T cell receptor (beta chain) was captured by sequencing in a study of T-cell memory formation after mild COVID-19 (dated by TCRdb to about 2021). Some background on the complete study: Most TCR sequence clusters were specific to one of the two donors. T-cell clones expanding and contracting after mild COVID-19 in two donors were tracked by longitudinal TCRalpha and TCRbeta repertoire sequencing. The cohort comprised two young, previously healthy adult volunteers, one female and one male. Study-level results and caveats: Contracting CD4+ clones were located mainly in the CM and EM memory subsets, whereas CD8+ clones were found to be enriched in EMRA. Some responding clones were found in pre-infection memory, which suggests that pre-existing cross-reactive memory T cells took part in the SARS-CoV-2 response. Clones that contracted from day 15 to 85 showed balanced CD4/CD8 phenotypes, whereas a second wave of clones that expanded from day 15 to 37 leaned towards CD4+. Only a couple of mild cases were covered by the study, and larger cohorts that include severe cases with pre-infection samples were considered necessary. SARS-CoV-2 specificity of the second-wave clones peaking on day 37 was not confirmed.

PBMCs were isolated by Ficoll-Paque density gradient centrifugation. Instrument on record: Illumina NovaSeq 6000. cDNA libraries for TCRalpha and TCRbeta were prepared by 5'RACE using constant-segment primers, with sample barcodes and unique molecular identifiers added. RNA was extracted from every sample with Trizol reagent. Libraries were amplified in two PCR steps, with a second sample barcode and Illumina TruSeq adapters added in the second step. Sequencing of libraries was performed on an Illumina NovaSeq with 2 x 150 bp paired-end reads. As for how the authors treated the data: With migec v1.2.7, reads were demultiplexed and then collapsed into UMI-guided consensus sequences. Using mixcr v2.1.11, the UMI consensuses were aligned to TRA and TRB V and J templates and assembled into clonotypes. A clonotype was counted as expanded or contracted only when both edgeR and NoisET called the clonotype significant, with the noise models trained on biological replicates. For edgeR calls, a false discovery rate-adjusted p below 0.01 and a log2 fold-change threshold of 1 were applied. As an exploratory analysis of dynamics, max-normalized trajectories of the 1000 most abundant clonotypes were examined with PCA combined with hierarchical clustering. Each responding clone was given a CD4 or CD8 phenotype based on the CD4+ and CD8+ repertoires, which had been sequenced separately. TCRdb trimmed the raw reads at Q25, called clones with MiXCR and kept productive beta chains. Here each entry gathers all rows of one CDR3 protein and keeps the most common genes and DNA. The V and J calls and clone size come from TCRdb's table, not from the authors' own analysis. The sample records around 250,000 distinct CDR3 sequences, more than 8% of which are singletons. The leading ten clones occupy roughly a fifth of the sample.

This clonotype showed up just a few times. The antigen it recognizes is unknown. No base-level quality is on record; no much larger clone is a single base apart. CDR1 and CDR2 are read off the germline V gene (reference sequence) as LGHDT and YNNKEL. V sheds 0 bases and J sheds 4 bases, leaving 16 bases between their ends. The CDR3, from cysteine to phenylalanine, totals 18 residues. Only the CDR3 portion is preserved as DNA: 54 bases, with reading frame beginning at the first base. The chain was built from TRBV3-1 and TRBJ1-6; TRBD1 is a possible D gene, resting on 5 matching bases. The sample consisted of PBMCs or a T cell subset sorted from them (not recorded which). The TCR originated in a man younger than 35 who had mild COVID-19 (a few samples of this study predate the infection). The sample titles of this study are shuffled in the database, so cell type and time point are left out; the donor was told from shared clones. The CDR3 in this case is CASSQDRDAGEYNSPLHF. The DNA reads TGTGCCAGCAGCCAAGACCGGGACGCCGGGGAATATAATTCACCCCTCCACTTT.